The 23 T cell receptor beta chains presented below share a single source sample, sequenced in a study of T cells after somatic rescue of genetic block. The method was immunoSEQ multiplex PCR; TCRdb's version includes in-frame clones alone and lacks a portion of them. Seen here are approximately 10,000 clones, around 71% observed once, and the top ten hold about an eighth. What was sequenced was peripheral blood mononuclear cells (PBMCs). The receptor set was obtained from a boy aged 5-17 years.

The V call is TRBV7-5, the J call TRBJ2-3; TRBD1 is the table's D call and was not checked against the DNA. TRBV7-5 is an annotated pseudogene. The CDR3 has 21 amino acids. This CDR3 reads CARSLGDSPDRRPRGTDTQYF. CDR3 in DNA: TGTGCCAGAAGCTTAGGGGACTCGCCGGACAGGAGACCGAGAGGCACAGATACGCAGTATTTT.

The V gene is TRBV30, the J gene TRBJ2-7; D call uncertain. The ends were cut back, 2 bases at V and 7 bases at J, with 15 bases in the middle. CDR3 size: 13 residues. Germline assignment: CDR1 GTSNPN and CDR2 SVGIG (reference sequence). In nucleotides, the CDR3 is TGTGCCTGGAGTCCCGGGCAGGCCTCGGAGCAGTACTTC. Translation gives CAWSPGQASEQYF.

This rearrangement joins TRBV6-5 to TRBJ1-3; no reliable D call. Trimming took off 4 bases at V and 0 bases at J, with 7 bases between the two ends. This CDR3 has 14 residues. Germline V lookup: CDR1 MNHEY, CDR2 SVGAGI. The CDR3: CASSLRASGNTIYF. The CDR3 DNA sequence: TGTGCCAGCAGTTTGCGGGCCTCTGGAAACACCATATATTTT.

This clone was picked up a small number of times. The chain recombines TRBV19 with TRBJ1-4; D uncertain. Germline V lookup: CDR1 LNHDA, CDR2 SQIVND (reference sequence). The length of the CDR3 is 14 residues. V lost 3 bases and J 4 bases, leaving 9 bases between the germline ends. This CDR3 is CASSITYRNEKLFF. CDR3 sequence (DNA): TGTGCCAGTAGTATCACCTATCGTAATGAAAAACTGTTTTTT.

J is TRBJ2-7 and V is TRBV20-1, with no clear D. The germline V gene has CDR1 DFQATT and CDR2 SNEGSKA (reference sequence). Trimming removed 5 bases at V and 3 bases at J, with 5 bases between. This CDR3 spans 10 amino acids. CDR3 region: CSAAHYEQYF. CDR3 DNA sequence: TGCAGTGCTGCGCACTACGAGCAGTACTTC.

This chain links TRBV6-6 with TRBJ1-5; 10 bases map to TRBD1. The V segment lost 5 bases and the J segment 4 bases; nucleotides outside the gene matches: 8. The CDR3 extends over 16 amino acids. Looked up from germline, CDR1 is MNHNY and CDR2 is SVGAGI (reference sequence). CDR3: CASSTYRTGGNQPQHF. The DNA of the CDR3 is TGTGCCAGCAGTACTTATCGGACAGGGGGTAATCAGCCCCAGCATTTT.

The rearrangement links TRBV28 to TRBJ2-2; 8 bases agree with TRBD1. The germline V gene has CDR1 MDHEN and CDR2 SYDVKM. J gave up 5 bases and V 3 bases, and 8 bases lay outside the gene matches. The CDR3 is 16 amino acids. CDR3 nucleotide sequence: TGTGCCAGCAGTTTCCCCACAGGGGGAAGGACCGGGGAGCTGTTTTTT. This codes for CASSFPTGGRTGELFF.

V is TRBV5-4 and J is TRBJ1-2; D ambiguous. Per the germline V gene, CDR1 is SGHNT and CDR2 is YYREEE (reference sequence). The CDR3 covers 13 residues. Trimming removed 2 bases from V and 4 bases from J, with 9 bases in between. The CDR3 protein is CASSFDKFYGYTF. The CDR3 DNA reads TGTGCCAGCAGCTTCGACAAGTTCTATGGCTACACCTTC.

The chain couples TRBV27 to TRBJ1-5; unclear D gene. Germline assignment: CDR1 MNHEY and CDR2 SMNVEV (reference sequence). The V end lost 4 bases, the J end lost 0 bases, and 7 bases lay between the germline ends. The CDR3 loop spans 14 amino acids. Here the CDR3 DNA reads TGTGCCAGCAGTTCAGGACGTAGCAATCAGCCCCAGCATTTT. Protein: CASSSGRSNQPQHF.

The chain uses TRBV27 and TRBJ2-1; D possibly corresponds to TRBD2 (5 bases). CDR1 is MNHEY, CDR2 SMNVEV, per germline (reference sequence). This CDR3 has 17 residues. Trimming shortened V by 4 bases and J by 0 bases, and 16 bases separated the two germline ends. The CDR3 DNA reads TGTGCCAGCAGTTCTAGCCCGACGGGAAGCTCCTACAATGAGCAGTTCTTC. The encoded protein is CASSSSPTGSSYNEQFF.

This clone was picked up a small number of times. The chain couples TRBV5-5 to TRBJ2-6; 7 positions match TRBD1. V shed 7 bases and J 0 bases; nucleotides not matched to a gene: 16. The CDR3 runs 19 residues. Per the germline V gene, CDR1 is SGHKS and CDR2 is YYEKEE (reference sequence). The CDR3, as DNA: TGTGCCAGCGGACCTCCGGGACAGCGGCCCTCCTCTGGGGCCAACGTCCTGACTTTC. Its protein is CASGPPGQRPSSGANVLTF.

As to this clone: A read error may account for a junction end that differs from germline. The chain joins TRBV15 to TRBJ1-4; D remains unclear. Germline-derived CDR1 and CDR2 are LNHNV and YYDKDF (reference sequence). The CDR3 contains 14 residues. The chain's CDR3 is CATSRARDNGKLFF. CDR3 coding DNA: TGTGCCACCAGCAGAGCCAGAGATAATGGAAAACTGTTTTTT. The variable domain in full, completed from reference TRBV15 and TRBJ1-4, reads DAMVIQNPRYQVTQFGKPVTLSCSQTLNHNVMYWYQQKSSQAPKLLFHYYDKDFNNEADTPDNFQSRRPNTSFCFLDIRSPGLGDTAMYLCATSRARDNGKLFFGSGTQLSVL.

This CDR3 reads CASSAGDRRNEKLFF. The CDR3, as DNA: TGTGCCAGCAGTGCCGGGGACAGGCGTAATGAAAAACTGTTTTTT. This chain uses TRBV25-1 with TRBJ1-4; 8 nucleotides line up with TRBD1. CDR3 length: 15 residues. The V segment lost 4 bases and the J segment 4 bases; nucleotides outside the gene matches: 5. From germline, CDR1 is MGHDK and CDR2 SYGVNS.

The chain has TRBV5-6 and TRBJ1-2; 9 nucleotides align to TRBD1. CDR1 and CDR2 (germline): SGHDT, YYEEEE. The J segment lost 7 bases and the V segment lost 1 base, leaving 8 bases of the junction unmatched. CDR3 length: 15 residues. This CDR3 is CASSLPAGTGSGYTF. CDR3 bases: TGTGCCAGCAGCTTGCCGGCCGGGACAGGGTCTGGCTACACCTTC.

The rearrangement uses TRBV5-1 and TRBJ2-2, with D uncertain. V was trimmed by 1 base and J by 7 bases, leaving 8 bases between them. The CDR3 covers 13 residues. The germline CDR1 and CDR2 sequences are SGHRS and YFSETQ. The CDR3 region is CASSLRPGGELFF. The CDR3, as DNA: TGCGCCAGCAGCTTGCGGCCAGGCGGGGAGCTGTTTTTT.

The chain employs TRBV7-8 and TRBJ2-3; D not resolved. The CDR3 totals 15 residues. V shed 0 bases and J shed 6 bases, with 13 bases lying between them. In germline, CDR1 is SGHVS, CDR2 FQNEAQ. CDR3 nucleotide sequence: TGTGCCAGCAGCTTAGCAGGGCGGTCCTCGGATACGCAGTATTTT. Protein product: CASSLAGRSSDTQYF.

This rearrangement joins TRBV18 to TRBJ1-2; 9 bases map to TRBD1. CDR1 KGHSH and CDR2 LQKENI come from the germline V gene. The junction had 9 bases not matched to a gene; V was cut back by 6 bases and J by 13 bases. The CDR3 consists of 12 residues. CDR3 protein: CASSNRDRDVTF. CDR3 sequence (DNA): TGTGCCAGCTCGAACCGGGACAGGGACGTCACCTTC.

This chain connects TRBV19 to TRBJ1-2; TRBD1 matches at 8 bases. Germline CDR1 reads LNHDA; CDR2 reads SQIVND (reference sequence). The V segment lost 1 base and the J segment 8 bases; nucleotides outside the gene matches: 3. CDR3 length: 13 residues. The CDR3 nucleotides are TGTGCCAGTAGTATAGCACAGGGGGGAGGCTACACCTTC. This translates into CASSIAQGGGYTF.

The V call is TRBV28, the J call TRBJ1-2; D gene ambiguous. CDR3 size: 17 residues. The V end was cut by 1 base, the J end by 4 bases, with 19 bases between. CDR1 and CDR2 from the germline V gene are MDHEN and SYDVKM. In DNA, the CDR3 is TGTGCCAGCAGTTTATCGGAGAGGGCCCGCTTCGGCTATGGCTACACCTTC. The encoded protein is CASSLSERARFGYGYTF.

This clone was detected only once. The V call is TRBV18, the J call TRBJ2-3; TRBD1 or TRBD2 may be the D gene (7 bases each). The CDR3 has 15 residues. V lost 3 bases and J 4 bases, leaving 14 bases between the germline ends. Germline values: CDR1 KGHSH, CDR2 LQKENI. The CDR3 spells CASSPKTGRADTQYF. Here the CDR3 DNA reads TGTGCCAGCTCACCCAAGACAGGGAGGGCAGATACGCAGTATTTT.

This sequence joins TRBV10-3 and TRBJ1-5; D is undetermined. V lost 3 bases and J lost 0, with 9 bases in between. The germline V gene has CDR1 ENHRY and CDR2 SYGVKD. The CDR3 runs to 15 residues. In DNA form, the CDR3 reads TGTGCCATCAGTGACTCAGGATATAGCAATCAGCCCCAGCATTTT. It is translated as CAISDSGYSNQPQHF.

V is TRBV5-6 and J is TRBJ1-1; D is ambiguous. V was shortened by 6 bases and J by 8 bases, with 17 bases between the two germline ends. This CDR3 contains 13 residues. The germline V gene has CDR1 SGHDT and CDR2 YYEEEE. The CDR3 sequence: CASTLRKSFEAFF. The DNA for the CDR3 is TGTGCCAGCACCCTAAGGAAGTCTTTCGAAGCTTTCTTT.

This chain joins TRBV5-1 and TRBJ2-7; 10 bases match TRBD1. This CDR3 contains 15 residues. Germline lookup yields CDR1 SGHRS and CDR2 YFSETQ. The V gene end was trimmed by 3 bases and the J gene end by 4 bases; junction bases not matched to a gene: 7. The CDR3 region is CASSSLTGGAYEQYF. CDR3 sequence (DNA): TGCGCCAGCAGCTCCCTGACAGGGGGCGCGTACGAGCAGTACTTC.